These T cell receptor beta chains were read from a single sample in a study of T cell responses to AZD1222 COVID-19 vaccine. TCRdb's copy holds only in-frame clones and misses some; the assay was immunoSEQ multiplex PCR. This sample has some 66,000 clones, with about 90% found just once. The source was peripheral blood, collected on day 0 of AZD1222 vaccination. These receptors were obtained from an adult in good health. Both conserved end residues are part of each CDR3. A D gene is named only where the DNA matches it firmly. Clone sizes are given selectively: once, few, many, or a class where the clone is expanded.

.	.	TRBV7-9	TRBJ2-5	TGTGCCATCGACGATGCGCAAGAGACCCAGTACTTC	CAIDDAQETQYF
TRBD1	.	TRBV15	TRBJ1-3	TGTGCCACCAGCAGGCCGACAGGGGAGATAGGTGGAAACACCATATATTTT	CATSRPTGEIGGNTIYF
.	.	TRBV6-5	TRBJ1-2	TGTGCCAGCAGTTACGGGACGTATGGCTACACCTTC	CASSYGTYGYTF
.	.	TRBV2	TRBJ1-5	TGTGCCAGCGAGAGGAGCAATCAGCCCCAGCATTTT	CASERSNQPQHF
TRBD1	.	TRBV7-2	TRBJ2-1	TGTGCCAGCAGCTTAGGCGTTCCGGGACAGATATACAATGAGCAGTTCTTC	CASSLGVPGQIYNEQFF
.	medium-sized	TRBV28	TRBJ2-7	TGTGCCAGCAGTTTGCTGGCCTACGAGCAGTACTTC	CASSLLAYEQYF
.	.	TRBV6-1	TRBJ1-5	TGTGCCAGCAGTGAAGGGGGCATGGGCAATCAGCCCCAGCATTTT	CASSEGGMGNQPQHF
.	.	TRBV5-4	TRBJ1-2	TGTGCCAGCAGCTTGCTGGGAAGTCCAAACGGCTACACCTTC	CASSLLGSPNGYTF
.	.	TRBV7-3	TRBJ2-7	TGTGCCAGCAGCTCCTCCAGGCGCGAGCAGTACTTC	CASSSSRREQYF
.	few	TRBV19	TRBJ1-5	TGTGCCAGTACCCTGGGGGGGTTGGGTCAGCCCCAGCATTTT	CASTLGGLGQPQHF
TRBD1	.	TRBV4-1	TRBJ1-4	TGCGCCAGCAGCCAAGTTGGAAGGACAGGAGTTAATGAAAAACTGTTTTTT	CASSQVGRTGVNEKLFF
.	.	TRBV3-1/TRBV3-2	TRBJ1-6	TGTGCCAGCAGCCAAGTTTTACAGGGTGGCTCACCCCTCCACTTT	CASSQVLQGGSPLHF
TRBD1	few	TRBV6-5	TRBJ2-7	TGTGCCAGCAGGCCCAGGGACAGATCCTACGAGCAGTACTTC	CASRPRDRSYEQYF
TRBD1	.	TRBV7-2	TRBJ2-7	TGTGCCAGCAGCTTAGGCCCGGGACAGGGGGGCGAGCAGTACTTC	CASSLGPGQGGEQYF
TRBD2	.	TRBV10-3	TRBJ2-3	TGTGCCATCAGTGAAGGACTAGAGGGCACAGATACGCAGTATTTT	CAISEGLEGTDTQYF
TRBD1	.	TRBV6-5	TRBJ1-2	TGTGCCAGCAGTTATGGGACAGCGGTTAACTATGGCTACACCTTC	CASSYGTAVNYGYTF
.	.	TRBV28	TRBJ2-1	TGTGCCAGCAGTTTCCCACAGGGAATGAATGAGCAGTTCTTC	CASSFPQGMNEQFF
TRBD1	.	TRBV5-1	TRBJ1-1	TGCGCCAGCAGCACAGACAGGGTTGAAGCTTTCTTT	CASSTDRVEAFF
TRBD2	.	TRBV7-2	TRBJ2-5	TGTGCCAGCAGCTCTCAAAGACTAGCGGGAGTGGAGACCCAGTACTTC	CASSSQRLAGVETQYF
.	.	TRBV6-1	TRBJ1-2	TGTGCCAGCAGTGAAATATGGGAAAGGGGCTACACCTTC	CASSEIWERGYTF
.	.	TRBV27	TRBJ2-1	TGTGCCAGCAGTTTAGTGCACGCCGCGGATGAGCAGTTCTTC	CASSLVHAADEQFF
.	.	TRBV7-2	TRBJ1-6	TGTGCCAGCAGCTTCTCCAACGATGGTTCACCCCTCCACTTT	CASSFSNDGSPLHF
.	.	TRBV11-3	TRBJ2-3	TGTGCCAGCAGCTTAGGGGTACAAGACATAACAGATACGCAGTATTTT	CASSLGVQDITDTQYF
TRBD2	once	TRBV29-1	TRBJ2-5	TGCAGCGTTGAAGGGCGGGGGTACCAAGAGACCCAGTACTTC	CSVEGRGYQETQYF
.	.	TRBV18	TRBJ1-1	TGTGCCAGCTCACCACCCGGGCAGGGAAAAGCTTTCTTT	CASSPPGQGKAFF
TRBD2	.	TRBV27	TRBJ2-1	TGTGCCAGCAGTTTACGGCGGGAGTACGGTAATGAGCAGTTCTTC	CASSLRREYGNEQFF
.	.	TRBV25-1	TRBJ1-1	TGTGCCAGCCACCCAGGGGCAGGGAACACTGAAGCTTTCTTT	CASHPGAGNTEAFF
.	.	TRBV5-1	TRBJ1-4	TGCGCCAGCAGCTTGGCCGGGGGAACTAATGAAAAACTGTTTTTT	CASSLAGGTNEKLFF
TRBD1	few	TRBV7-2	TRBJ1-3	TGTGCCAGCAGCCCGACAGGGTCTAGAAACACCATATATTTT	CASSPTGSRNTIYF
TRBD1	.	TRBV5-4	TRBJ1-3	TGTGCCAGCAGCTTGGGGGGGGGACAGACATCTTTTGGAAACACCATATATTTT	CASSLGGGQTSFGNTIYF
.	.	TRBV5-5	TRBJ1-1	TGTGCCAGCAGCTTGGCCCGCCAGATGAACACTGAAGCTTTCTTT	CASSLARQMNTEAFF
TRBD1	.	TRBV9	TRBJ1-6	TGTGCCAGCAGCGTAGCTGACGGACAGGGGAATTCACCCCTCCACTTT	CASSVADGQGNSPLHF
.	.	TRBV4-1	TRBJ1-5	TGCGCCAGCAGCCTTTCGGGGAATCAGCCCCAGCATTTT	CASSLSGNQPQHF
.	.	TRBV5-5	TRBJ1-2	TGTGCCAGCAGCTTGGGAGACTTCTATGGCTACACCTTC	CASSLGDFYGYTF
.	few	TRBV2	TRBJ1-2	TGTGCCAGCAGGAGATGGGATGGCTATGGCTACACCTTC	CASRRWDGYGYTF
.	.	TRBV19	TRBJ1-3	TGTGCCAGTGAGACAGGAGGAAACACCATATATTTT	CASETGGNTIYF
.	once	TRBV5-1	TRBJ2-3	TGCGCCAGCAGAGACGGTAGCACAGATACGCAGTATTTT	CASRDGSTDTQYF
.	.	TRBV7-9	TRBJ2-7	TGTGCCAGCAGCTCGGGACCGGGCGAGCAGTACTTC	CASSSGPGEQYF
.	.	TRBV5-4	TRBJ1-1	TGTGCCAGCAGCGGCGGGCCGGGCGGCGAAGCTTTCTTT	CASSGGPGGEAFF
TRBD2	few	TRBV29-1	TRBJ2-3	TGCAGCGTTGATTCCCCTAGCGGGAGGGTCACAGATACGCAGTATTTT	CSVDSPSGRVTDTQYF
.	.	TRBV9	TRBJ2-3	TGTGCCAGCAGCGTAGGAAACAGTCAAGATACGCAGTATTTT	CASSVGNSQDTQYF
.	.	TRBV5-1	TRBJ1-2	TGCGCCAGCAGCTTGGGGGCAGATAATAACTATGGCTACACCTTC	CASSLGADNNYGYTF
TRBD1	.	TRBV11-2	TRBJ1-3	TGTGCCAGCAGCTTAGGACAGGGACCAGGAAACACCATATATTTT	CASSLGQGPGNTIYF
.	.	TRBV12-3/TRBV12-4	TRBJ1-5	TGTGCCAGCAGTTTTGGTTTCCAGCCCCAGCATTTT	CASSFGFQPQHF
.	.	TRBV2	TRBJ1-2	TGTGCCAGCAGTAAAATGGAGGGACACAATGGCTACACCTTC	CASSKMEGHNGYTF
.	.	TRBV5-1	TRBJ2-1	TGCGCCAGCAACCCCGGGACGCTCGACAATGAGCAGTTCTTC	CASNPGTLDNEQFF
TRBD2	.	TRBV9	TRBJ2-5	TGTGCCAGCAGCCTTCGACCTCGCGGGGGGGCGGGGACCCAGTACTTC	CASSLRPRGGAGTQYF
.	.	TRBV30	TRBJ1-1	TGTGCCGGGAAAGGACGGCTGAACACTGAAGCTTTCTTT	CAGKGRLNTEAFF
.	.	TRBV11-3	TRBJ1-2	TGTGCCAGCAGCCTGGGGCTGGGTGGCTACACCTTC	CASSLGLGGYTF
.	.	TRBV7-2	TRBJ1-6	TGTGCCAGCAGCTTAATGGGCACCGCAGGCAATTCACCCCTCCACTTT	CASSLMGTAGNSPLHF
.	.	TRBV6-2/TRBV6-3	TRBJ1-1	TGTGCCAGCAGTTACTCTTTCGACAGGTTGAACACTGAAGCTTTCTTT	CASSYSFDRLNTEAFF
.	.	TRBV27	TRBJ2-3	TGTGCCAGCAGTTTAGAAGGCTATCCTAGCACAGATACGCAGTATTTT	CASSLEGYPSTDTQYF